These T cell receptor beta chains were read from a single sample in a study of read filtering for tumor transcriptome and immune sequencing. TCRdb processed the reads anew with MiXCR; each CDR3 protein has one entry. The data show 100,000 to 150,000 distinct CDR3 sequences, roughly an eighth seen once. Sequencing used a population of CD138-negative cells sorted from bone marrow. Source of these receptors: a donor at least 40 years old with multiple myeloma. CDR3s include the opening cysteine and the closing phenylalanine or tryptophan. Fields, in order: clone size, J gene, V gene, CDR3 protein. Where a row states a size, it is once, few, many or the class of an expanded clone; other rows omit it.

clone size: many; J gene: TRBJ2-1; V gene: TRBV29-1; CDR3 protein: CSVGLNNEQFF
clone size: NA; J gene: TRBJ2-3; V gene: TRBV18; CDR3 protein: CASSLPGGPDTQYF
clone size: many; J gene: TRBJ2-1; V gene: TRBV6-5; CDR3 protein: CASRPFGQGRKQFF
clone size: many; J gene: TRBJ2-5; V gene: TRBV10-3; CDR3 protein: CAISGGTGRQETQYF
clone size: many; J gene: TRBJ1-1; V gene: TRBV29-1; CDR3 protein: CSGGRMNTEAFF
clone size: many; J gene: TRBJ2-5; V gene: TRBV6-2/TRBV6-3; CDR3 protein: CASSSYNGLDPKETQYF
clone size: many; J gene: TRBJ2-2; V gene: TRBV5-5; CDR3 protein: CASSLGPGLARGGELFF
clone size: many; J gene: TRBJ2-5; V gene: TRBV19; CDR3 protein: CASSIRGAGETQYF
clone size: NA; J gene: TRBJ2-1; V gene: TRBV20-1; CDR3 protein: CSAPVAGDLYNEQFF
clone size: many; J gene: TRBJ2-1; V gene: TRBV20-1; CDR3 protein: CSARDGGTYNEQFF
clone size: few; J gene: TRBJ1-2; V gene: TRBV5-1; CDR3 protein: CASSLAIEGVNYGYTF
clone size: many; J gene: TRBJ2-7; V gene: TRBV12-3/TRBV12-4; CDR3 protein: CASSLTGSLYEQYF
clone size: many; J gene: TRBJ2-7; V gene: TRBV6-2/TRBV6-3; CDR3 protein: CASRVLGTGVYEQYF
clone size: many; J gene: TRBJ2-7; V gene: TRBV29-1; CDR3 protein: CSVRTSYEQYF
clone size: many; J gene: TRBJ1-1; V gene: TRBV20-1; CDR3 protein: CSARGGKGTNTEAFF
clone size: many; J gene: TRBJ2-2; V gene: TRBV20-1; CDR3 protein: CSARDQGTGELFF
clone size: few; J gene: TRBJ1-5; V gene: TRBV15; CDR3 protein: CATSRTTTGTQTPSKPQHF
clone size: many; J gene: TRBJ1-1; V gene: TRBV29-1; CDR3 protein: CSVQGATEAFF
clone size: NA; J gene: TRBJ2-7; V gene: TRBV6-5; CDR3 protein: CASSYPGNYEQYF
clone size: many; J gene: TRBJ2-3; V gene: TRBV2; CDR3 protein: CATTGSSPADTQYF
clone size: few; J gene: TRBJ2-5; V gene: TRBV7-9; CDR3 protein: CASSLDRSVRGLSPPRETQYF
clone size: many; J gene: TRBJ2-1; V gene: TRBV29-1; CDR3 protein: CSVEDSGRASYNEQFF
clone size: many; J gene: TRBJ1-1; V gene: TRBV3-1; CDR3 protein: CASSSDNRRNTEAFF
clone size: many; J gene: TRBJ1-2; V gene: TRBV18; CDR3 protein: CASSPVPGVTNYGYTF
clone size: many; J gene: TRBJ2-1; V gene: TRBV5-1; CDR3 protein: CASSPARTGVNNEQFF
clone size: NA; J gene: TRBJ2-5; V gene: TRBV6-2/TRBV6-3; CDR3 protein: CASSRGGIQETQYF
clone size: many; J gene: TRBJ2-1; V gene: TRBV7-8; CDR3 protein: CASSLSTLDNEQFF
clone size: few; J gene: TRBJ2-2; V gene: TRBV29-1; CDR3 protein: CSVAGNRNTGELFF
clone size: many; J gene: TRBJ2-7; V gene: TRBV2; CDR3 protein: CASSEFGGGTATYEQYF
clone size: NA; J gene: TRBJ1-2; V gene: TRBV3-1; CDR3 protein: CASSPLEVQGDGYTF
clone size: many; J gene: TRBJ2-1; V gene: TRBV5-1; CDR3 protein: CASSFSNNEQFF
clone size: NA; J gene: TRBJ2-2; V gene: TRBV7-2; CDR3 protein: CASSNPGELFF
clone size: many; J gene: TRBJ1-4; V gene: TRBV15; CDR3 protein: CATSRQGGNEKLFF
clone size: many; J gene: TRBJ1-1; V gene: TRBV5-4; CDR3 protein: CASSLRRQGAHTEAFF
clone size: many; J gene: TRBJ2-1; V gene: TRBV20-1; CDR3 protein: CSARKGEAFDNEQFF
clone size: many; J gene: TRBJ1-1; V gene: TRBV4-2; CDR3 protein: CASSQERLMNTEAFF
clone size: NA; J gene: TRBJ2-3; V gene: TRBV4-1; CDR3 protein: CASSQDELAGAADTLYF
clone size: many; J gene: TRBJ2-1; V gene: TRBV11-1; CDR3 protein: CASSLGRASGNNEQFF
clone size: many; J gene: TRBJ2-7; V gene: TRBV11-2; CDR3 protein: CASRPLMQRGWGEQYF
clone size: few; J gene: TRBJ2-7; V gene: TRBV27; CDR3 protein: CASSHNYGQYF
clone size: NA; J gene: TRBJ2-2; V gene: TRBV29-1; CDR3 protein: CSVIKTQGAVTGELFF